Listed here is a single T cell receptor (beta chain). Only in-frame clones appear in the TCRdb table, and some are missing; sequencing was by immunoSEQ multiplex PCR. The sample shows hundreds of thousands of clones, 70% of them seen only once. Germline assignment: CDR1 MNHEY and CDR2 SVGAGI. The CDR3 spans 15 residues. V dropped 2 bases and J dropped 1 base, with 10 bases sitting between them. This sample was included in a study of cytotoxic CD8 clonotypes in ibrutinib-treated CLL. Study-level background: Partial response occurred in some 25 patients and complete response in 2; at median about 72 months, roughly 15 remained remitted and some twelve progressed. Samples yielded averages of 200,000 to 300,000 productive templates and tens of thousands of productive rearrangements.

The chain has TRBV6-5 and TRBJ2-3; TRBD2 is a possible D gene (5 bases). The TCR sequence derives from a human donor with chronic lymphocytic leukemia. The sequences come from PBMCs, collected after 24 months of ibrutinib treatment. The CDR3 region is CASSYVAEGTDTQYF. In DNA form, the CDR3 reads TGTGCCAGCAGTTACGTTGCGGAGGGCACAGATACGCAGTATTTT.